The next 12 T cell receptor beta chains were all read from a single sample in a study of shared clonotypes between healthy human individuals. Clones were sequenced by immunoSEQ multiplex PCR, and TCRdb holds only the in-frame ones, with some missing. The table records more than 2,000,000 clones, roughly nine tenths of them present only once. The specimen was naive CD4+ T cells sorted from blood. The subset was: CD45RA+ positively selected. These receptors all stem from a man between 18 and 29 years old in good health.

The V gene is TRBV6-5, the J gene TRBJ2-2; no firm D call. V dropped 0 bases and J dropped 3 bases, with 11 bases sitting between them. CDR1 is MNHEY, CDR2 SVGAGI, per germline. The CDR3 totals 16 residues. The CDR3 DNA reads TGTGCCAGCAGTTACTCTTCGGGCTGGGACACCGGGGAGCTGTTTTTT. The encoded protein is CASSYSSGWDTGELFF.

This clone has only one observation. The chain combines TRBV18 with TRBJ2-5; D is unresolved. The end of the DNA is better explained by TRBJ2-7, so the J call may be wrong. From germline, CDR1 is KGHSH and CDR2 LQKENI. This CDR3 spans 13 amino acids. The CDR3 DNA is TGTGCCAGCTCACCACCGGGGATATCCGAGCAGTACTTC. Translated: CASSPPGISEQYF.

This clone has only a few counts. J is TRBJ1-1 and V is TRBV10-3; no reliable D call. V was shortened by 0 bases and J by 3 bases, with 11 bases between the two germline ends. The CDR3 contains 15 residues. Looked up from germline, CDR1 is ENHRY and CDR2 is SYGVKD. CDR3 residues: CAISESFSTDTEAFF. CDR3 DNA sequence: TGTGCCATCAGTGAGTCGTTTTCGACGGACACTGAAGCTTTCTTT.

The V call is TRBV9, the J call TRBJ2-5, with 8 positions matching TRBD2. Germline V gene data show CDR1 as SGDLS and CDR2 as YYNGEE. V shed 0 bases, J shed 12 bases, and the junction held 7 bases outside the gene matches. The CDR3 has 13 amino acids. This CDR3 is CASSVGPTGGEYF. DNA for the CDR3: TGTGCCAGCAGCGTAGGCCCGACGGGGGGGGAGTACTTC. Filled out from reference TRBV9 and TRBJ2-5, the complete variable domain reads DSGVTQTPKHLITATGQRVTLRCSPRSGDLSVYWYQQSLDQGLQFLIQYYNGEERAKGNILERFSAQQFPDLHSELNLSSLELGDSALYFCASSVGPTGGEYFGPGTRLLVL.

CDR3 region: CASSLRGALSTDTQYF. The CDR3 region has the DNA TGTGCCAGCAGCCTCAGGGGGGCCTTAAGCACAGATACGCAGTATTTT. The rearrangement links TRBV7-9 to TRBJ2-3; weak D call: TRBD1 (7 bases). The V and J ends lost 5 bases and 0 bases respectively, with 15 bases between them. The CDR3 consists of 16 residues. CDR1 SEHNR and CDR2 FQNEAQ come from the germline V gene (reference sequence).

This CDR3 reads CASSLGGVGGPETQYF. The CDR3 DNA reads as TGTGCCAGCAGCTTAGGAGGAGTGGGAGGGCCGGAGACCCAGTACTTC. This chain connects TRBV7-2 to TRBJ2-5, with 7 bases fitting TRBD2. Germline loops: CDR1 SGHTA, CDR2 FQGNSA. J lost 5 bases, V lost 1 base, and 10 bases had no gene match. The CDR3 length is 16 residues.

The V call is TRBV18, the J call TRBJ1-1; 8 positions match TRBD1. CDR1 KGHSH and CDR2 LQKENI come from the germline V gene. This CDR3 has 17 amino acids. V lost 3 bases to trimming and J lost 5 bases; unmatched junction nucleotides: 14. The CDR3, as DNA: TGTGCCAGCTCACCCCCACCCCTCAGGGGGCATCGGACTGAAGCTTTCTTT. This codes for CASSPPPLRGHRTEAFF.

The chain couples TRBV7-9 to TRBJ2-4, with D perhaps being TRBD1 or TRBD2 (5 bases each). V lost 6 bases, J lost 1 base, and 22 bases lay in between. The CDR3 is 18 residues long. Germline V gene lookup returns CDR1 SEHNR and CDR2 FQNEAQ (reference sequence). The DNA for the CDR3 is TGTGCCAGCAGTCGTGGGGGAGCGGAGCTCGGGGCCAAAAACATTCAGTACTTC. It yields the protein CASSRGGAELGAKNIQYF.

The chain couples TRBV27 to TRBJ2-1; TRBD2 agrees at 7 bases. Germline CDR1 reads MNHEY; CDR2 reads SMNVEV (reference sequence). J gave up 8 bases and V 5 bases, and 15 bases lay outside the gene matches. This CDR3 has 16 amino acids. The DNA of the CDR3 is TGTGCCAGCAGTCCCGCTAGAAGGCGGGAGATCGATGAGCAGTTCTTC. As protein: CASSPARRREIDEQFF.

V usage is TRBV10-3 and J usage is TRBJ2-5; TRBD2 matches at 8 bases. The trim removed 6 bases at V and 1 base at J, leaving 7 bases unmatched. Germline V gene sequence: CDR1 ENHRY, CDR2 SYGVKD. The CDR3 contains 15 residues. Written as DNA, the CDR3 is TGTGCCATCAGCCCGGGAGGGGGAAGCCAAGAGACCCAGTACTTC. Residues: CAISPGGGSQETQYF.

CDR3: CASSLPGHYEQYF. The CDR3 DNA reads as TGCGCCAGCAGCCTGCCCGGGCACTACGAGCAGTACTTC. The genes are TRBV5-1 and TRBJ2-7; D gene ambiguous. Looked up from germline, CDR1 is SGHRS and CDR2 is YFSETQ. The V end lost 4 bases, the J end lost 3 bases, and 11 bases lay between the germline ends. The CDR3 length is 13 residues. The variable domain in full, completed from reference TRBV5-1 and TRBJ2-7, reads KAGVTQTPRYLIKTRGQQVTLSCSPISGHRSVSWYQQTPGQGLQFLFEYFSETQRNKGNFPGRFSGRQFSNSRSEMNVSTLELGDSALYLCASSLPGHYEQYFGPGTRLTVT.

The chain couples TRBV7-2 to TRBJ2-4, with 7 bases lining up with TRBD2. V dropped 3 bases and J dropped 3; count of bases not matched to a gene: 5. The germline CDR1 and CDR2 sequences are SGHTA and FQGNSA. This CDR3 is 15 amino acids long. CDR3 in amino acids: CASSLGLRDKNIQYF. The DNA for the CDR3 is TGTGCCAGCAGCTTGGGACTACGGGACAAAAACATTCAGTACTTC.